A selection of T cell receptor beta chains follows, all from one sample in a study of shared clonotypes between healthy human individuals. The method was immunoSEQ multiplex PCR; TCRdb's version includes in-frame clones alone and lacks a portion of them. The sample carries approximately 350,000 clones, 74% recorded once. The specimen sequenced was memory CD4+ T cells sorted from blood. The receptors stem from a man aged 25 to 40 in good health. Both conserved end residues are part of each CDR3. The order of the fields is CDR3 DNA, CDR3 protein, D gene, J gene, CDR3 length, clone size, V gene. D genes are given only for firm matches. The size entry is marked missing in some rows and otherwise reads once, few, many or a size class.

CDR3 DNA: TGTGCCAGCAGCTTGGGACTAGCGGGAGAGCATGAGCAGTTCTTC; CDR3 protein: CASSLGLAGEHEQFF; D gene: TRBD2; J gene: TRBJ2-1; CDR3 length: 15; clone size: NA; V gene: TRBV7-9
CDR3 DNA: TGTGCCAGTAGTATAAAGCGGGGGGCGATGGGCAATCAGCCCCAGCATTTT; CDR3 protein: CASSIKRGAMGNQPQHF; D gene: NA; J gene: TRBJ1-5; CDR3 length: 17; clone size: NA; V gene: TRBV19
CDR3 DNA: TGTGCCAGCAGCCGGGGACAGGGAACCAACGAGCAGTACTTC; CDR3 protein: CASSRGQGTNEQYF; D gene: TRBD1; J gene: TRBJ2-7; CDR3 length: 14; clone size: NA; V gene: TRBV9
CDR3 DNA: TGTGCCAGCAGCGGACGGGACGGGTGGAAAAAACTGTTTTTT; CDR3 protein: CASSGRDGWKKLFF; D gene: NA; J gene: TRBJ1-4; CDR3 length: 14; clone size: NA; V gene: TRBV5-5
CDR3 DNA: TGTGCCAGCTCACCAAGGGCCGGGGAGTACACTGAAGCTTTCTTT; CDR3 protein: CASSPRAGEYTEAFF; D gene: NA; J gene: TRBJ1-1; CDR3 length: 15; clone size: NA; V gene: TRBV18
CDR3 DNA: TGTGCCAGCACCCAGGCCTTGTCCACAGATACGCAGTATTTT; CDR3 protein: CASTQALSTDTQYF; D gene: NA; J gene: TRBJ2-3; CDR3 length: 14; clone size: many; V gene: TRBV5-6
CDR3 DNA: TGTGCCAGCAGTACCCAGGGGACAGGAGATCAGCCCCAGCATTTT; CDR3 protein: CASSTQGTGDQPQHF; D gene: TRBD1; J gene: TRBJ1-5; CDR3 length: 15; clone size: NA; V gene: TRBV28
CDR3 DNA: TGTGCCAGCAGCCCCCAGGGACTCGGGGGGCGGACCCAGTACTTC; CDR3 protein: CASSPQGLGGRTQYF; D gene: NA; J gene: TRBJ2-5; CDR3 length: 15; clone size: NA; V gene: TRBV7-2
CDR3 DNA: TGTGCCAGCAGTATAACGACAGCTGCCGGTGGCTACACCTTC; CDR3 protein: CASSITTAAGGYTF; D gene: NA; J gene: TRBJ1-2; CDR3 length: 14; clone size: once; V gene: TRBV28
CDR3 DNA: TGTGCCAGCAGTTTGAGCGGCTATGCTGGAAACACCATATATTTT; CDR3 protein: CASSLSGYAGNTIYF; D gene: NA; J gene: TRBJ1-3; CDR3 length: 15; clone size: NA; V gene: TRBV28
CDR3 DNA: TGTGCTAGCAGCTCAGGGGCGGGAGAGACCCAGTACTTC; CDR3 protein: CASSSGAGETQYF; D gene: NA; J gene: TRBJ2-5; CDR3 length: 13; clone size: NA; V gene: TRBV9
CDR3 DNA: TGTGCCAGCAGCGCCGGACAGGCAGCCATAGACCAAGAGACCCAGTACTTC; CDR3 protein: CASSAGQAAIDQETQYF; D gene: TRBD1; J gene: TRBJ2-5; CDR3 length: 17; clone size: NA; V gene: TRBV9
CDR3 DNA: TGTGCCAGCAGTTACAGCAGGGGGCTACCCCAGCATTTT; CDR3 protein: CASSYSRGLPQHF; D gene: TRBD1; J gene: TRBJ1-5; CDR3 length: 13; clone size: NA; V gene: TRBV6-9
CDR3 DNA: TGTGCCAGCTCACCACTAAACAGCCCTAGCTCCTACAATGAGCAGTTCTTC; CDR3 protein: CASSPLNSPSSYNEQFF; D gene: NA; J gene: TRBJ2-1; CDR3 length: 17; clone size: NA; V gene: TRBV18
CDR3 DNA: TGTGCCAGCAGTTACACGGAGAACACTGAAGCTTTCTTT; CDR3 protein: CASSYTENTEAFF; D gene: NA; J gene: TRBJ1-1; CDR3 length: 13; clone size: NA; V gene: TRBV2
CDR3 DNA: TGCGCCAGCAGCTTGGCAGGGCAAAACTACGAGCAGTACTTC; CDR3 protein: CASSLAGQNYEQYF; D gene: NA; J gene: TRBJ2-7; CDR3 length: 14; clone size: NA; V gene: TRBV5-1
CDR3 DNA: TGTGCCAGCAGCTTAGTTAGCGGGAGGGCTCACTACGAGCAGTACTTC; CDR3 protein: CASSLVSGRAHYEQYF; D gene: TRBD2; J gene: TRBJ2-7; CDR3 length: 16; clone size: few; V gene: TRBV11-2
CDR3 DNA: TGCGCCAGCAGACCAAGACTAGCGGGAGGGACCACCGGGGAGCTGTTTTTT; CDR3 protein: CASRPRLAGGTTGELFF; D gene: TRBD2; J gene: TRBJ2-2; CDR3 length: 17; clone size: few; V gene: TRBV5-1
CDR3 DNA: TGTGCCAGCTCACCACTCCAAAACAGGGGGCCGGATTCACCCCTCCACTTT; CDR3 protein: CASSPLQNRGPDSPLHF; D gene: TRBD1; J gene: TRBJ1-6; CDR3 length: 17; clone size: NA; V gene: TRBV18
CDR3 DNA: TGCGCCAGCAGCTTTTCGGCAGATACGCAGTATTTT; CDR3 protein: CASSFSADTQYF; D gene: NA; J gene: TRBJ2-3; CDR3 length: 12; clone size: NA; V gene: TRBV5-1
CDR3 DNA: TGTGCCAGCAGCCAATCAGGGGGACGGTCTGGCTACACCTTC; CDR3 protein: CASSQSGGRSGYTF; D gene: TRBD1; J gene: TRBJ1-2; CDR3 length: 14; clone size: once; V gene: TRBV4-2
CDR3 DNA: TGCGCCAGCAGCTTGGTAGCGGATGAGCAGTTCTTC; CDR3 protein: CASSLVADEQFF; D gene: NA; J gene: TRBJ2-1; CDR3 length: 12; clone size: NA; V gene: TRBV5-1
CDR3 DNA: TGCGCCAGCAGCCAAACAGGCTACGAGCAGTACTTC; CDR3 protein: CASSQTGYEQYF; D gene: NA; J gene: TRBJ2-7; CDR3 length: 12; clone size: NA; V gene: TRBV10-2
CDR3 DNA: TGTGCCAGCAAGGTGGGGGGGGACGTTAGCGAGCAGTACTTC; CDR3 protein: CASKVGGDVSEQYF; D gene: TRBD2; J gene: TRBJ2-7; CDR3 length: 14; clone size: NA; V gene: TRBV2